This TCR beta chain was sequenced during a study of T cell repertoires in cytomegalovirus infection. Using its own MiXCR run on the reads, TCRdb lists one record per CDR3 protein. This table has 450,000 to 650,000 distinct CDR3 sequences, about 25% appearing once. The CDR3 runs 16 residues. Trimming took off 3 bases at V and 2 bases at J, with 14 bases between the two ends. In germline, CDR1 is WNHNN, CDR2 SYGVQD (reference sequence). The receptor was isolated from a human donor in good health (CMV status not recorded). Some clones in this sample may be carry-over from other donors' samples. The sample comprised PBMCs. The rearrangement links TRBV10-1 to TRBJ1-5; D unresolved. CDR3 residues: CASSDLKGVGNQPQHF. The CDR3 bases are TGCGCCAGCAGTGATCTCAAGGGAGTTGGCAATCAGCCCCAGCATTTT.